A single sample is the source of the 20 T cell receptor beta chains below, sequenced in a study of Tregs in tolerant kidney transplant recipients (dated by TCRdb to between 2019 and 2020). The method was the immunoSEQ multiplex PCR assay. The table was pulled from immuneACCESS by TCRdb, which kept in-frame rearrangements only. Such tables lose some clones; where checked, under half of the loss comes from unresolved V genes, and the rest has no known cause. The sample table holds 90,000 to 120,000 clones, of which around 90% were seen once. The ten largest clones represent 0.34% of the sample. The intended sense of this specimen's time point label: blood sample drawn before combined kidney and bone marrow transplant. Sequencing used CD4+ T cells from blood, obtained before the transplant. The source of these receptors is a human donor who received a combined kidney and bone marrow transplant.

On this clone: The same CDR3 arises from other DNA sequences in this sample as well. V usage is TRBV27 and J usage is TRBJ2-7; 7 bases are shared with TRBD2. With 2 bases clipped from V and 2 bases from J, the junction kept 0 bases outside the gene matches. CDR3 length: 13 amino acids. Germline V lookup: CDR1 MNHEY, CDR2 SMNVEV (reference sequence). The chain's CDR3 is CASSLRGAYEQYF. CDR3 coding DNA: TGTGCCAGCAGTTTACGGGGGGCCTACGAGCAGTACTTC.

The chain couples TRBV9 to TRBJ2-1, with a weak D call TRBD2 (5 bases). Trimming pared 0 bases from V and 7 bases from J, leaving 17 bases between. The CDR3 covers 16 residues. Germline CDR1 reads SGDLS; CDR2 reads YYNGEE. CDR3: CASSVGASTGWNEQFF. Written as DNA, the CDR3 is TGTGCCAGCAGCGTAGGCGCTTCTACGGGGTGGAATGAGCAGTTCTTC.

The genes are TRBV11-3 and TRBJ2-7, with TRBD2 identical over 7 bases. The germline V gene has CDR1 SGHNT and CDR2 YENEEA. The CDR3 extends over 15 amino acids. V gave up 5 bases and J gave up 7 bases; unmatched junction bases: 14. CDR3 sequence reads: CASSPTEGGPGEQYF. As DNA, the CDR3 is TGTGCCAGCAGCCCTACCGAGGGAGGGCCGGGGGAGCAGTACTTC.

This chain links TRBV19 with TRBJ2-3, with D perhaps TRBD2 (5 bases). The CDR3 covers 16 residues. V was pared by 7 bases and J by 2 bases, with 19 bases between. Per the germline V gene, CDR1 is LNHDA and CDR2 is SQIVND (reference sequence). CDR3: CASTPSRALSTDTQYF. CDR3 nucleotides: TGTGCCAGTACCCCCTCGCGGGCATTATCCACAGATACGCAGTATTTT.

The gene calls are TRBV5-4 and TRBJ1-2; 7 nucleotides match TRBD1. This CDR3 is built from 13 residues. V was pared by 4 bases and J by 7 bases, with 7 bases of the junction left unmatched. Germline CDR1 reads SGHNT; CDR2 reads YYREEE (reference sequence). CDR3 coding DNA: TGTGCCAGCAGCCTAGACAGGGACGGTGGCTACACCTTC. It specifies CASSLDRDGGYTF.

The chain uses TRBV12-2 and TRBJ1-5. TRBV12-2 is a recognized pseudogene. CDR3 length: 14 amino acids. CDR3 sequence (DNA): TGTGCAAGTCGCCACGGACCCGGGAGTCAGCCCCAGCATTTT. Amino acid sequence: CASRHGPGSQPQHF.

This sequence joins TRBV14 and TRBJ2-7; 12 nucleotides line up with TRBD2. V lost 3 bases to trimming and J lost 0 bases; unmatched junction nucleotides: 0. CDR3 length equals 15 residues. Germline V gene sequence: CDR1 SGHDN, CDR2 FVKESK. This CDR3 is CASSQGLAGSYEQYF. The DNA of the CDR3 is TGTGCCAGCAGCCAGGGACTAGCGGGCTCCTACGAGCAGTACTTC.

This chain uses TRBV7-9 with TRBJ1-1, with TRBD1 matching 7 bases. The trim removed 1 base at V and 5 bases at J, leaving 4 bases unmatched. Germline CDR1 and CDR2: SEHNR and FQNEAQ (reference sequence). The CDR3 is 14 residues long. CDR3 sequence: CASSLGTQGTEAFF. The CDR3 DNA reads TGTGCCAGCAGCTTAGGCACACAGGGGACTGAAGCTTTCTTT.

The chain has TRBV16 and TRBJ2-1; 10 positions match TRBD2. This CDR3 comprises 15 residues. Trimming at V came to 2 bases and at J to 8 bases, leaving 6 bases not matched to a gene. Germline V CDR1 and CDR2: KGHSY, FQNENV. Here the CDR3 reads CASSQLAGALDEQFF. The DNA of the CDR3 is TGTGCCAGCAGCCAACTAGCGGGAGCCCTCGATGAGCAGTTCTTC.

V usage is TRBV7-9 and J usage is TRBJ1-3; a possible D gene is TRBD1 (6 bases). V was trimmed by 8 bases and J by 2 bases, leaving 10 bases between them. CDR1 and CDR2 (germline): SEHNR, FQNEAQ (reference sequence). The CDR3 spans 13 residues. The CDR3 loop is CASYHRAGNTIYF. The CDR3 nucleotides read TGTGCCAGCTACCACAGGGCTGGAAACACCATATATTTT.

This chain connects TRBV11-3 to TRBJ2-5, with D tentatively TRBD1 (5 bases). V was pared by 1 base and J by 4 bases, with 7 bases between. Per the germline V gene, CDR1 is SGHNT and CDR2 is YENEEA. CDR3 size: 13 residues. The CDR3 is CASSLVRVETQYF. The CDR3 coding sequence is TGTGCCAGCAGCTTAGTCAGGGTAGAGACCCAGTACTTC.

The V gene is TRBV15, the J gene TRBJ2-5, with TRBD2 matching over 14 bases. CDR1 is LNHNV, CDR2 YYDKDF, per germline (reference sequence). The V gene end was trimmed by 5 bases and the J gene end by 5 bases; junction bases not matched to a gene: 10. The CDR3 covers 17 residues. CDR3 protein: CATSPPTTSGRAETQYF. As DNA, the CDR3 is TGTGCCACCAGCCCCCCAACGACTAGCGGGAGGGCGGAGACCCAGTACTTC.

The DNA for the CDR3 is TGTGCCAGTAGTGATAAGAGGAAAAACACCGGGGAGCTGTTTTTT. This encodes CASSDKRKNTGELFF. The V gene is TRBV19, the J gene TRBJ2-2; D call uncertain. The CDR3 totals 15 residues. Germline lookup yields CDR1 LNHDA and CDR2 SQIVND (reference sequence). Trimming took off 5 bases at V and 2 bases at J, with 12 bases between the two ends.

This clone was recorded once. V is TRBV6-5 and J is TRBJ1-5; TRBD1 matches at 9 bases. Unmatched junction bases numbered 4, after V lost 9 bases and J lost 7 bases. The CDR3 is made up of 12 amino acids. Germline-derived CDR1 and CDR2 are MNHEY and SVGAGI. This chain's CDR3 is CARTGGPQPQHF. CDR3 coding DNA: TGTGCCAGGACAGGGGGTCCCCAGCCCCAGCATTTT.

The gene calls are TRBV18 and TRBJ2-7; no firm D call. Germline V CDR1 and CDR2: KGHSH, LQKENI. This CDR3 comprises 14 residues. V lost 3 bases and J 0 bases, leaving 9 bases between the germline ends. The CDR3 DNA reads TGTGCCAGCTCACCCGGTAGAAACTCCTACGAGCAGTACTTC. As protein: CASSPGRNSYEQYF.

The chain links TRBV25-1 to TRBJ2-5; D is undetermined. The germline V gene has CDR1 MGHDK and CDR2 SYGVNS. The CDR3 sequence is 11 residues long. V lost 1 base and J 5 bases, leaving 2 bases between the germline ends. CDR3 sequence (DNA): TGTGCCAGCAGTGAATCGGAGACCCAGTACTTC. Amino acids: CASSESETQYF.

The chain has TRBV19 and TRBJ1-5; no reliable D call. The CDR3 is 13 amino acids. CDR1 and CDR2 (germline): LNHDA, SQIVND (reference sequence). Trimming took off 7 bases at V and 2 bases at J, with 9 bases between the two ends. CDR3 nucleotide sequence: TGTGCCAGTACCCTAACGGGCAATCAGCCCCAGCATTTT. Translating it yields CASTLTGNQPQHF.

The gene calls are TRBV10-3 and TRBJ2-7, with 9 bases identical to TRBD1. The CDR3 covers 14 residues. Per the germline V gene, CDR1 is ENHRY and CDR2 is SYGVKD. The V segment lost 7 bases and the J segment 3 bases; nucleotides outside the gene matches: 7. The CDR3: CAIKSGTGSYEQYF. The CDR3 region has the DNA TGTGCCATCAAGAGTGGGACAGGGAGCTACGAGCAGTACTTC.

This clone has a handful of counts. The chain couples TRBV5-1 to TRBJ2-3, with 7 bases matching TRBD1. With V trimmed by 7 bases and J by 0 bases, 11 bases remained unmatched. CDR3 length equals 16 residues. The germline CDR1 and CDR2 sequences are SGHRS and YFSETQ. The CDR3 sequence is CASGDPRTGSTDTQYF. DNA of the CDR3: TGCGCCAGCGGTGACCCCCGGACAGGAAGCACAGATACGCAGTATTTT.

The chain recombines TRBV7-2 with TRBJ1-2, with D unclear. V gave up 3 bases and J gave up 4 bases, with 6 bases separating them. Per germline, CDR1 SGHTA and CDR2 FQGNSA. This CDR3 spans 12 amino acids. The CDR3 DNA reads as TGTGCCAGCAGCTTTACGGGCTATGGCTACACCTTC. It yields the protein CASSFTGYGYTF.